These T cell receptor beta chains were read from a single sample in a study of blood T cell repertoires in COVID-19. Libraries were prepared by immunoSEQ multiplex PCR; TCRdb keeps only in-frame clonotypes and omits some of them. The sample lists roughly 240,000 clones; around 78% were seen once. Sequencing was carried out using peripheral blood. The receptors here all came from a man aged 55-75 years who had recovered from COVID-19. CDR3s leave out the opening cysteine and the closing phenylalanine or tryptophan.

v_gene	j_gene	CDR3aa
TRBV12-3/TRBV12-4	TRBJ2-7	ASSLGALQY
TRBV4-1	TRBJ2-7	ASSPAPPSSYEQY
TRBV5-1	TRBJ2-2	ASSLAFGQGRAGELF
TRBV29-1	TRBJ2-7	SVAKELASYEQY
TRBV5-6	TRBJ1-6	ASSAYSGQATSLH
TRBV6-1	TRBJ2-3	ASSDPSGASTDTQY
TRBV19	TRBJ2-5	ASRGLAEETQY
TRBV12-3/TRBV12-4	TRBJ1-1	ASSFQGSTEAF
TRBV29-1	TRBJ1-1	SVEVRGQGNTEAF
TRBV27	TRBJ1-2	ASSLRQYYGYT
TRBV11-2	TRBJ2-5	ASRTWGTSGSETQY
TRBV11-3	TRBJ2-1	ASSLGGIGSNEQF
TRBV7-2	TRBJ2-3	ASSRDTDTQY
TRBV12-3/TRBV12-4	TRBJ1-3	ASKATGGNTIY